This is a list of T cell receptor beta chains from one sample in a study of early T cells in non-severe SARS-CoV-2 infection. TCRdb passed the 5' RACE reads through MiXCR, listing each CDR3 protein once. This table has 40,000 to 45,000 distinct CDR3 sequences, around 6.1% appearing once. The sample was whole blood, taken at baseline. The receptors were gathered from an adult who was a healthcare worker with PCR-confirmed SARS-CoV-2 infection or an uninfected control (not recorded which). The CDR3 runs from the conserved cysteine through the conserved F or W. Each record gives: clone size, J gene, V gene, D gene, CDR3 protein, CDR3 DNA. The D gene is left open where the match is weak. For some rows the clone size is stated as once, few or many, or as a class when expanded; others skip it.

abundance: many; j_gene: TRBJ2-1; v_gene: TRBV7-2; d_gene: TRBD2; CDR3aa: CASSLYLEREGMFF; CDR3nt: TGTGCCAGCAGCCTATACCTGGAGCGGGAGGGGATGTTCTTC
abundance: -; j_gene: TRBJ2-7; v_gene: TRBV19; d_gene: TRBD2; CDR3aa: CASRETGASGKLREQYF; CDR3nt: TGTGCCAGTAGAGAAACCGGGGCTAGCGGGAAGTTGCGCGAGCAGTACTTC
abundance: few; j_gene: TRBJ1-1; v_gene: TRBV5-1; d_gene: -; CDR3aa: CASSLRPILGTEAFF; CDR3nt: TGCGCCAGCAGCTTGAGGCCGATACTTGGGACTGAAGCTTTCTTT
abundance: few; j_gene: TRBJ1-5; v_gene: TRBV25-1; d_gene: -; CDR3aa: CASSAEGNQPQHF; CDR3nt: TGTGCCAGCAGCGCCGAAGGCAATCAGCCCCAGCATTTT
abundance: many; j_gene: TRBJ2-7; v_gene: TRBV7-2; d_gene: TRBD2; CDR3aa: CASSLKAGGIILEQYF; CDR3nt: TGTGCCAGCAGCTTAAAAGCGGGAGGGATCATTTTGGAGCAGTACTTC
abundance: few; j_gene: TRBJ2-7; v_gene: TRBV5-1; d_gene: TRBD1; CDR3aa: CASSLYTPGQGRGYEQYF; CDR3nt: TGCGCCAGCAGCTTATACACTCCGGGACAGGGTAGAGGGTACGAGCAGTACTTC
abundance: many; j_gene: TRBJ1-1; v_gene: TRBV29-1; d_gene: -; CDR3aa: CGVSKVFTEAFF; CDR3nt: TGCGGAGTTTCTAAGGTTTTCACTGAAGCTTTCTTT
abundance: -; j_gene: TRBJ2-2; v_gene: TRBV7-9; d_gene: TRBD1; CDR3aa: CASSSPGRGRTGELFF; CDR3nt: TGTGCCAGCAGCTCGCCGGGCAGGGGGCGCACCGGGGAGCTGTTTTTT
abundance: many; j_gene: TRBJ1-4; v_gene: TRBV29-1; d_gene: -; CDR3aa: CSVEEGPALGEKLFF; CDR3nt: TGCAGCGTTGAAGAGGGGCCAGCCCTAGGGGAAAAACTGTTTTTT
abundance: -; j_gene: TRBJ1-2; v_gene: TRBV18; d_gene: -; CDR3aa: CASSPLRGVGYTF; CDR3nt: TGTGCCAGCTCACCACTACGAGGGGTAGGCTACACCTTC
abundance: -; j_gene: TRBJ2-1; v_gene: TRBV7-2; d_gene: -; CDR3aa: CASSFLIGGFYNEQFF; CDR3nt: TGTGCCAGCAGCTTCTTGATTGGGGGCTTCTACAATGAGCAGTTCTTC
abundance: few; j_gene: TRBJ2-2; v_gene: TRBV2; d_gene: -; CDR3aa: CARESWGNAGELFF; CDR3nt: TGTGCCAGGGAATCTTGGGGAAACGCGGGGGAGCTGTTTTTT
abundance: few; j_gene: TRBJ2-2; v_gene: TRBV19; d_gene: -; CDR3aa: CASRVVPNTGELFF; CDR3nt: TGTGCCAGTAGAGTAGTACCGAACACCGGGGAGCTGTTTTTT
abundance: -; j_gene: TRBJ1-4; v_gene: TRBV12-3/TRBV12-4; d_gene: TRBD1; CDR3aa: CASSPQGLANEKLFF; CDR3nt: TGTGCCAGCAGCCCACAGGGGTTGGCTAATGAAAAACTGTTTTTT
abundance: many; j_gene: TRBJ1-3; v_gene: TRBV29-1; d_gene: -; CDR3aa: CSVGASGGTIYF; CDR3nt: TGCAGCGTGGGGGCCTCCGGAGGGACCATATATTTT
abundance: -; j_gene: TRBJ1-1; v_gene: TRBV5-4; d_gene: -; CDR3aa: CASSLGRTNTEAFF; CDR3nt: TGTGCCAGCAGCTTGGGGCGGACGAACACTGAAGCTTTCTTT
abundance: -; j_gene: TRBJ2-2; v_gene: TRBV7-2; d_gene: TRBD1; CDR3aa: CASSQNRGNTGELFF; CDR3nt: TGTGCCAGCAGCCAAAACAGGGGGAACACCGGGGAGCTGTTTTTT
abundance: -; j_gene: TRBJ2-1; v_gene: TRBV30; d_gene: -; CDR3aa: CAWSVQAGSNEQFF; CDR3nt: TGTGCCTGGAGTGTACAAGCGGGCTCAAATGAGCAGTTCTTC
abundance: -; j_gene: TRBJ2-3; v_gene: TRBV28; d_gene: -; CDR3aa: CASSYSVRGTDTQYF; CDR3nt: TGTGCCAGCAGTTATAGCGTAAGGGGCACAGATACGCAGTATTTT
abundance: -; j_gene: TRBJ2-7; v_gene: TRBV2; d_gene: -; CDR3aa: CASSVDSYEQYF; CDR3nt: TGTGCCAGCAGTGTAGACAGTTACGAGCAGTACTTC
abundance: -; j_gene: TRBJ2-1; v_gene: TRBV4-2; d_gene: -; CDR3aa: CVSSQGSGRSSYNEQFF; CDR3nt: TGTGTCAGCAGCCAAGGAAGCGGCCGGAGCTCCTACAATGAGCAGTTCTTC
abundance: few; j_gene: TRBJ1-1; v_gene: TRBV6-2/TRBV6-3; d_gene: -; CDR3aa: CASSYSAERGNTEAFF; CDR3nt: TGTGCCAGCAGTTACTCGGCGGAACGGGGGAACACTGAAGCTTTCTTT
abundance: many; j_gene: TRBJ2-3; v_gene: TRBV7-8; d_gene: -; CDR3aa: CASSSHGDTQYF; CDR3nt: TGTGCCAGCAGCTCACACGGGGATACGCAGTATTTT
abundance: -; j_gene: TRBJ2-1; v_gene: TRBV10-3; d_gene: TRBD1; CDR3aa: CAISDLGQGNEQFF; CDR3nt: TGTGCCATCAGTGATTTGGGACAGGGCAATGAGCAGTTCTTC
abundance: many; j_gene: TRBJ2-1; v_gene: TRBV27; d_gene: TRBD1; CDR3aa: CASNRDRGHEQFF; CDR3nt: TGTGCCAGCAATAGAGACAGGGGACATGAGCAGTTCTTC
abundance: -; j_gene: TRBJ2-7; v_gene: TRBV6-2/TRBV6-3; d_gene: -; CDR3aa: CASSYDRLYEQYF; CDR3nt: TGTGCCAGCAGTTACGACAGACTTTACGAGCAGTACTTC
abundance: -; j_gene: TRBJ1-3; v_gene: TRBV2; d_gene: TRBD1; CDR3aa: CASSGQGVSGNTIYF; CDR3nt: TGTGCCAGCAGCGGACAGGGGGTATCTGGAAACACCATATATTTT
abundance: -; j_gene: TRBJ1-3; v_gene: TRBV12-3/TRBV12-4; d_gene: -; CDR3aa: CASARGSGNTIYF; CDR3nt: TGTGCCAGCGCCAGGGGAAGTGGAAACACCATATATTTT
abundance: -; j_gene: TRBJ2-3; v_gene: TRBV7-9; d_gene: -; CDR3aa: CASSLTPRGGTDTQYF; CDR3nt: TGTGCCAGCAGCCTAACTCCCCGAGGGGGGACAGATACGCAGTATTTT
abundance: -; j_gene: TRBJ2-7; v_gene: TRBV7-8; d_gene: -; CDR3aa: CASSLAGSYEQYF; CDR3nt: TGTGCCAGCAGCTTAGCAGGATCCTACGAGCAGTACTTC
abundance: -; j_gene: TRBJ2-2; v_gene: TRBV29-1; d_gene: TRBD2; CDR3aa: CSVEGAGGKGELFF; CDR3nt: TGCAGCGTTGAAGGAGCGGGAGGTAAGGGGGAGCTGTTTTTT
abundance: many; j_gene: TRBJ2-3; v_gene: TRBV6-2/TRBV6-3; d_gene: -; CDR3aa: CASSSSTSRDTQYF; CDR3nt: TGTGCCAGCAGTTCCTCAACTTCTAGGGATACGCAGTATTTT